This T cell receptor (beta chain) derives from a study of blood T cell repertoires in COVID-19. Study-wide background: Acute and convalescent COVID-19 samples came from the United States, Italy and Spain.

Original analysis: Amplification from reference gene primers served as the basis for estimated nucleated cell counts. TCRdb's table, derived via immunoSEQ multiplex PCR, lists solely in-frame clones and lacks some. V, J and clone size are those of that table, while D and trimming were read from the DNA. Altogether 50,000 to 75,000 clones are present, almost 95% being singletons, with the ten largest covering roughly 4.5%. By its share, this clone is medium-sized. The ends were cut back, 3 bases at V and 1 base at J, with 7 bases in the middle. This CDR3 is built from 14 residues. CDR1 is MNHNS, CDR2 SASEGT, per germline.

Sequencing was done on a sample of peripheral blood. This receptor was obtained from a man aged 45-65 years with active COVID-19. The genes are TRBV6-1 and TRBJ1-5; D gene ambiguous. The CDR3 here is CASSDGRSNQPQHF. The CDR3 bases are TGTGCCAGCAGTGATGGTAGAAGCAATCAGCCCCAGCATTTT.